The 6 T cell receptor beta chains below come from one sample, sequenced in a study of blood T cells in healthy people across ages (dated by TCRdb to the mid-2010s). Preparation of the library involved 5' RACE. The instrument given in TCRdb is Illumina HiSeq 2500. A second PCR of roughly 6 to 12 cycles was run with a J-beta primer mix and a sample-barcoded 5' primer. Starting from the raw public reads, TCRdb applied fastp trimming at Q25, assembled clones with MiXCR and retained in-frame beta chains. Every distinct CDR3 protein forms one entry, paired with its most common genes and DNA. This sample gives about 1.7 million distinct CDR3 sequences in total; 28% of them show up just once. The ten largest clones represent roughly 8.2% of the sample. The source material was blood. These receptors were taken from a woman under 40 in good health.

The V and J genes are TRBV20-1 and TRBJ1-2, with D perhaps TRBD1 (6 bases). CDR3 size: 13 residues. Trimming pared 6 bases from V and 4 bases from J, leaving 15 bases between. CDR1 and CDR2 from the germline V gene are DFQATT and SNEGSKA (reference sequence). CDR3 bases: TGCAGTGCCCCTAGACAGGTCGCCTATGGCTACACCTTC. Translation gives CSAPRQVAYGYTF.

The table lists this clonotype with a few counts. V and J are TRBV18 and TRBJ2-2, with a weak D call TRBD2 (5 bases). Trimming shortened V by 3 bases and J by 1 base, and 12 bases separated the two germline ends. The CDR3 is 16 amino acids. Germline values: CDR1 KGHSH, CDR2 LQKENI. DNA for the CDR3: TGTGCCAGCTCACCCTCCGTAGGAGGGAACACCGGGGAGCTGTTTTTT. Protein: CASSPSVGGNTGELFF.

The CDR3 nucleotides read TGTGCCAGCAGCTCCCCCGGGGGGAGGGTGAGCTCCTACGAGCAGTACTTC. Translation: CASSSPGGRVSSYEQYF. The V call is TRBV7-2, the J call TRBJ2-7, with 7 nucleotides matching TRBD2. Germline V gene lookup returns CDR1 SGHTA and CDR2 FQGNSA. This CDR3 spans 17 amino acids. V lost 4 bases to trimming and J lost 0 bases; unmatched junction nucleotides: 12.

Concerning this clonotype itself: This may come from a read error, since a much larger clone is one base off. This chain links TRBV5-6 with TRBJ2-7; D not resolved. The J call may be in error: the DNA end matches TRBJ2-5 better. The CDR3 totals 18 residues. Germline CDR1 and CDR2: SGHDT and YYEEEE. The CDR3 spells CASSLVVSGALSEETQYF. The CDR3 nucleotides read TGTGCCAGCAGCTTGGTTGTCTCTGGCGCCCTCTCAGAAGAGACCCAGTACTTC.

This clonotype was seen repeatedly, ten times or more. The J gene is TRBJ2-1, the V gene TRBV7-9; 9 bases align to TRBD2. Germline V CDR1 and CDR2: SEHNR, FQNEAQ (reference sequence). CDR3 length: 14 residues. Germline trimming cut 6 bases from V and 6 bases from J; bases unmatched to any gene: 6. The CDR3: CASSPKAGGNEQFF. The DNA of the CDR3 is TGTGCCAGCAGTCCGAAAGCGGGGGGCAATGAGCAGTTCTTC.

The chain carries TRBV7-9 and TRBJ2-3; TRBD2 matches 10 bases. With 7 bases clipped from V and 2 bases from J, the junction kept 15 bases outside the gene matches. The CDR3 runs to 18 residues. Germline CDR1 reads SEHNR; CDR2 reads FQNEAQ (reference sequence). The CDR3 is CASNQNAVAGGSTDTQYF. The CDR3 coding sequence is TGTGCCAGCAACCAGAACGCAGTAGCGGGGGGTTCCACAGATACGCAGTATTTT.